The next 18 T cell receptor beta chains were all read from a single sample in a study of T cells in Graves' hyperthyroidism and ophthalmopathy. Amplified TCR beta CDR3 regions came from RNA transcripts. During a first-round RT-PCR of the TCR CDR3, the HTBI primer set was used. TCRdb redid the calling of the multiplex PCR reads with MiXCR, one entry per CDR3 protein. Altogether a few hundred thousand distinct CDR3 sequences are present, around 13% being singletons, with the ten largest covering 5% to 6.5%. Material for sequencing was blood. All receptors come from a woman between 18 and 29 years old with Graves' hyperthyroidism.

This clonotype was seen a few times. The chain has TRBV9 and TRBJ2-3; 7 bases match TRBD2. Germline V gives CDR1 SGDLS, CDR2 YYNGEE. The CDR3 is 15 amino acids. Unmatched junction bases numbered 6, after V lost 1 base and J lost 4 bases. In DNA form, the CDR3 reads TGTGCCAGCAGCGTAATGGCGGGAGTGGCAGATACGCAGTATTTT. This encodes CASSVMAGVADTQYF.

This clonotype was counted many times. The rearrangement joins TRBV11-2 to TRBJ1-1; D is unclear. The germline gives CDR1 SGHAT, CDR2 FQNNGV. The CDR3 is 15 amino acids. V was pared by 2 bases and J by 0 bases, with 10 bases between. CDR3 sequence reads: CASSLTGKVNTEAFF. The CDR3 region has the DNA TGTGCCAGCAGCTTAACGGGAAAGGTGAACACTGAAGCTTTCTTT.

Comment on this clonotype: This sequence may be a read error, since a much larger clone differs from it by one base. The gene calls are TRBV9 and TRBJ2-7; a weak D match, TRBD2 (6 bases). Germline CDR1 reads SGDLS; CDR2 reads YYNGEE. V dropped 0 bases and J dropped 5 bases, with 12 bases sitting between them. CDR3 length: 14 residues. CDR3 in DNA: TGTGCCAGCAGCGTAGATGGTAGCGGCCACGAGCAGTACTTC. It specifies CASSVDGSGHEQYF.

This clonotype was recorded at least ten times. In nucleotides, the CDR3 is TGTGCCAGCAGTGAACAGACTAGCGCTGGGGCCAACGTCCTGACTTTC. This encodes CASSEQTSAGANVLTF. The V and J genes are TRBV6-1 and TRBJ2-6; the match to TRBD2 covers 8 bases. The CDR3 covers 16 residues. In germline, CDR1 is MNHNS, CDR2 SASEGT. V lost 2 bases, J lost 2 bases, and 2 bases stayed unmatched.

In this sample, this clonotype turned up many times. V is TRBV18 and J is TRBJ2-3; D remains ambiguous. V shed 3 bases and J shed 2 bases, with 9 bases lying between them. CDR3 length equals 14 residues. Germline CDR1 KGHSH, CDR2 LQKENI. The CDR3 here is CASSPVGNTDTQYF. The CDR3 DNA reads TGTGCCAGCTCACCGGTAGGGAACACAGATACGCAGTATTTT.

This clonotype was seen many times. CDR3: CASSYLSDSYNEQFF. For the CDR3, the DNA is TGTGCCAGCAGTTACCTTTCGGACAGCTACAATGAGCAGTTCTTC. The rearrangement joins TRBV6-1 to TRBJ2-1; TRBD1 is a possible D gene (6 bases). Germline values: CDR1 MNHNS, CDR2 SASEGT. The germline V and J ends were trimmed by 5 bases and 3 bases, with 14 bases remaining between them. The CDR3 covers 15 residues.

This clonotype was detected many times. The chain has TRBV11-2 and TRBJ2-1; D perhaps matches TRBD2 (6 bases). The CDR3 runs 16 residues. Germline CDR1 SGHAT, CDR2 FQNNGV. With 0 bases removed from V and 9 bases from J, the gap between germline ends came to 18 bases. This chain's CDR3 is CASSLDSREDMGEQFF. The CDR3 DNA sequence: TGTGCCAGCAGCTTAGATTCGAGGGAGGACATGGGTGAGCAGTTCTTC.

CDR3 protein: CASSSLSSGRRADTQYF. In DNA form, the CDR3 reads TGCGCCAGCAGCTCTCTCTCTAGCGGGAGGCGGGCAGATACGCAGTATTTT. V usage is TRBV5-1 and J usage is TRBJ2-3, with TRBD2 matching over 11 bases. The CDR3 has 17 amino acids. V was clipped by 3 bases and J by 4 bases; unmatched bases: 10. Germline V gene sequence: CDR1 SGHRS, CDR2 YFSETQ.

This chain joins TRBV11-2 and TRBJ2-1; TRBD2 aligns across 8 bases. Germline V gives CDR1 SGHAT, CDR2 FQNNGV. CDR3 size: 17 residues. The CDR3 loop is CASSSSQTGGPTDEQFF. CDR3 in DNA: TGTGCTTCCAGCAGCTCCCAAACGGGAGGGCCAACGGATGAGCAGTTCTTC.

This clonotype was observed at least ten times. This chain links TRBV3-1 with TRBJ2-7; 9 bases fit TRBD1. V gave up 5 bases and J gave up 5 bases; unmatched junction bases: 10. The CDR3 extends over 15 amino acids. The V gene's germline CDR1 is LGHDT and CDR2 YNNKEL (reference sequence). CDR3 DNA sequence: TGTGCCAGCAGCTTAAGGACAGGGGCAAGGGACGAGCAGTACTTC. This translates into CASSLRTGARDEQYF.

This clonotype has a count of ten or more. J is TRBJ2-1 and V is TRBV6-1, with TRBD2 matching over 10 bases. V trimming: 3 bases; J trimming: 12 bases; junction bases outside the gene matches: 14. The CDR3 totals 16 residues. CDR1 and CDR2 (germline): MNHNS, SASEGT. The CDR3: CASSEATSGIPFRQFF. CDR3 sequence (DNA): TGTGCCAGCAGTGAGGCTACTAGCGGGATTCCATTTCGGCAGTTCTTC.

This clonotype was observed at least ten times. The genes are TRBV27 and TRBJ2-1; 9 bases agree with TRBD2. Trimming cost V 5 bases and J 7 bases; bases outside gene matches: 9. Per germline, CDR1 MNHEY and CDR2 SMNVEV (reference sequence). The CDR3 sequence is 15 residues long. CDR3 sequence reads: CASSLLGTSKNEQFF. CDR3 nucleotides: TGTGCCAGCAGTCTGCTCGGGACTAGCAAGAATGAGCAGTTCTTC.

The chain links TRBV6-1 to TRBJ1-1; D is perhaps TRBD1 (6 bases). Germline values: CDR1 MNHNS, CDR2 SASEGT. CDR3 length equals 14 residues. V lost 3 bases and J 3 bases, leaving 11 bases between the germline ends. The CDR3 region has the DNA TGTGCCAGCAGTGATCGGGACAAATACACTGAAGCTTTCTTT. Residues: CASSDRDKYTEAFF.

This chain links TRBV18 with TRBJ1-1; tentatively, D is TRBD1 (5 bases). Germline CDR1 reads KGHSH; CDR2 reads LQKENI. The CDR3 loop spans 16 amino acids. Trimming shortened V by 5 bases and J by 4 bases, and 20 bases separated the two germline ends. CDR3 sequence reads: CASSSNQGAGSTEAFF. DNA of the CDR3: TGTGCCAGCTCATCCAACCAAGGGGCTGGGAGCACTGAAGCTTTCTTT.

This clonotype was observed at least ten times. The rearrangement links TRBV6-4 to TRBJ2-3; possibly TRBD1 or TRBD2 for D (7 bases each). V shed 6 bases and J shed 6 bases, with 13 bases lying between them. The V gene's germline CDR1 is MRHNA and CDR2 SNTAGT. The CDR3 is 13 amino acids. CDR3 DNA sequence: TGTGCCAGCAGCTCGCAGGGGGGGGATACGCAGTATTTT. This sequence encodes CASSSQGGDTQYF.

At least ten counts were recorded for this clonotype. The chain joins TRBV5-1 to TRBJ2-7, with TRBD2 matching 9 bases. J lost 5 bases, V lost 4 bases, and 10 bases had no gene match. The germline gives CDR1 SGHRS, CDR2 YFSETQ. CDR3 size: 15 residues. As DNA, the CDR3 is TGCGCCAGCAGCATTAGCGGGAGTGTCGGCCACGAGCAGTACTTC. Translating gives CASSISGSVGHEQYF.

This clonotype was seen a single time. Being one base from a much bigger clone, this may be a read error. The chain joins TRBV27 to TRBJ1-4; D unclear. In germline, CDR1 is MNHEY, CDR2 SMNVEV (reference sequence). The ends were cut back, 0 bases at V and 7 bases at J, with 12 bases in the middle. The CDR3 is 15 residues long. CDR3 in amino acids: CASSLSLEKVEKLFF. As DNA, the CDR3 is TGTGCCAGCAGTTTATCGTTAGAGAAAGTTGAAAAACTGTTTTTT.

There are many counts of this clonotype. This rearrangement joins TRBV14 to TRBJ2-2; D unresolved. Trimming left V 1 base short and J 3 bases short, with 6 bases between. Germline-derived CDR1 and CDR2 are SGHDN and FVKESK. This CDR3 has 14 amino acids. The CDR3 region is CASSQVADTGELFF. CDR3 nucleotide sequence: TGTGCCAGCAGCCAAGTGGCCGACACCGGGGAGCTGTTTTTT.